This T cell receptor (beta chain) was documented in a study of blood T cell repertoires in COVID-19. Germline CDR1 is SNHLY and CDR2 is FYNNEI. The CDR3 totals 15 residues. J lost 0 bases, V lost 6 bases, and 8 bases had no gene match. Authors' data handling: Quantification of nucleated cells was approximated via reference gene primer amplification. The method was immunoSEQ multiplex PCR; TCRdb's version includes in-frame clones alone and lacks a portion of them. The DNA was the basis for D and trimming; V, J and clone size are from that table. The sample records about 120,000 clones, roughly 76% being singletons.

Sequencing was carried out using peripheral blood. The V and J genes are TRBV2 and TRBJ2-7, with 7 positions matching TRBD2. The TCR originated in a human donor in a cohort sampled during active COVID-19. For the CDR3, the DNA is TGTGCCAGCAGGCAAGAGGGAGGGCGCTCCTACGAGCAGTACTTC. Residues: CASRQEGGRSYEQYF.